Listed here are 14 T cell receptor beta chains from one sample, sequenced in a study of blood T cell repertoires in COVID-19. Generated by immunoSEQ multiplex PCR, the TCRdb table keeps only in-frame clones and is missing some. The repertoire holds about 44,000 clones, with 82% as singletons. The sequencing input was peripheral blood. The source is a woman between 65 and 79 years old with acute or convalescent COVID-19.

The V gene is TRBV2, the J gene TRBJ1-2; maybe TRBD1 (5 bases). This CDR3 has 12 residues. Germline values: CDR1 SNHLY, CDR2 FYNNEI. Deletions cut 8 bases from V and 8 bases from J, with 15 bases between. This chain's CDR3 is CASSSGVRGYTF. CDR3 coding DNA: TGTGCCAGCTCTTCGGGGGTGAGGGGCTACACCTTC.

CDR3 residues: CASAVRGRDTEAFF. CDR3 nucleotide sequence: TGTGCCAGTGCCGTCAGGGGAAGAGACACTGAAGCTTTCTTT. J is TRBJ1-1 and V is TRBV19, with a tentative D call TRBD1 (6 bases). This CDR3 has 14 residues. V lost 8 bases and J 3 bases, leaving 16 bases between the germline ends. Per germline, CDR1 LNHDA and CDR2 SQIVND (reference sequence).

The chain recombines TRBV5-6 with TRBJ2-4, with D possibly matching TRBD1 (6 bases). The germline V and J ends were trimmed by 3 bases and 1 base, with 8 bases remaining between them. Germline CDR1 and CDR2: SGHDT and YYEEEE. This CDR3 is 14 amino acids long. CDR3 nucleotide sequence: TGTGCCAGCAGCTACGACAGGGCCAAAAACATTCAGTACTTC. Translating gives CASSYDRAKNIQYF.

The gene calls are TRBV15 and TRBJ2-7, with 7 nucleotides matching TRBD1. This CDR3 spans 14 amino acids. Germline values: CDR1 LNHNV, CDR2 YYDKDF (reference sequence). V shed 5 bases and J 2 bases; nucleotides not matched to a gene: 6. The CDR3 bases are TGTGCCACCAGCGCCGGGGACAGCCCCTACGAGCAGTACTTC. It encodes CATSAGDSPYEQYF.

This clone was observed a few times. V usage is TRBV9 and J usage is TRBJ2-2, with D hard to call. Germline loops: CDR1 SGDLS, CDR2 YYNGEE. Deletions cut 0 bases from V and 1 base from J, with 4 bases between. The CDR3 runs to 14 residues. DNA of the CDR3: TGTGCCAGCAGCGTAGCGGTGAACACCGGGGAGCTGTTTTTT. Translation gives CASSVAVNTGELFF.

The chain has TRBV7-6 and TRBJ2-3; 13 bases fit TRBD2. Germline loops: CDR1 SGHVS, CDR2 FNYEAQ. V shed 4 bases and J 4 bases; nucleotides not matched to a gene: 5. This CDR3 is built from 16 residues. CDR3 residues: CASSSYGLAGADTQYF. The CDR3 region has the DNA TGTGCCAGCAGCTCCTATGGACTAGCGGGAGCAGATACGCAGTATTTT.

This clone has more than one count but fewer than ten. V and J are TRBV5-1 and TRBJ2-2; the D gene is possibly TRBD1 (5 bases). The CDR3 runs to 13 residues. V lost 4 bases to trimming and J lost 4 bases, with 8 bases between them. CDR1 and CDR2 from the germline V gene are SGHRS and YFSETQ. CDR3 sequence: CASSPTVTGELFF. CDR3 bases: TGCGCCAGCAGCCCGACAGTCACCGGGGAGCTGTTTTTT.

V and J are TRBV30 and TRBJ2-5; tentatively, D is TRBD1 or TRBD2 (5 bases each). The V and J ends lost 8 bases and 6 bases respectively, with 19 bases between them. CDR3 size: 13 residues. In germline, CDR1 is GTSNPN, CDR2 SVGIG (reference sequence). CDR3 protein: CARDDTLRKTQYF. The DNA of the CDR3 is TGTGCCAGGGACGACACCCTCCGGAAGACCCAGTACTTC.

The rearrangement links TRBV27 to TRBJ2-1; 11 nucleotides line up with TRBD2. The V and J ends lost 3 bases and 5 bases, in that order; junction bases with no gene match: 6. Germline V gene lookup returns CDR1 MNHEY and CDR2 SMNVEV (reference sequence). The CDR3 extends over 16 amino acids. The CDR3 here is CASSLAGTSGHNEQFF. CDR3 nucleotide sequence: TGTGCCAGCAGTTTGGCCGGGACTAGCGGCCACAATGAGCAGTTCTTC.

This chain joins TRBV10-1 and TRBJ1-5, with TRBD1 identical over 9 bases. Germline trimming cut 7 bases from V and 4 bases from J; bases unmatched to any gene: 5. Germline CDR1 WNHNN, CDR2 SYGVQD (reference sequence). This CDR3 is built from 14 residues. The CDR3: CASIRTGANQPQHF. CDR3 sequence (DNA): TGCGCCAGCATACGGACAGGGGCAAATCAGCCCCAGCATTTT.

In this sample, this clone turned up a few times. The chain links TRBV11-1 to TRBJ2-7, with 7 bases fitting TRBD2. The germline V gene has CDR1 SGHAT and CDR2 FQDESV (reference sequence). CDR3 length: 12 residues. Trimming at V came to 7 bases and at J to 5 bases, leaving 5 bases not matched to a gene. CDR3 DNA: TGTGCCAGCACTAAGGGAGGGGACGAGCAGTACTTC. Protein: CASTKGGDEQYF.

V gene TRBV5-1 combines with J gene TRBJ2-7; D gene ambiguous. The CDR3 runs 12 residues. Per the germline V gene, CDR1 is SGHRS and CDR2 is YFSETQ. Trimming removed 0 bases at V and 6 bases at J, with 7 bases between. The CDR3 DNA follows: TGCGCCAGCAGCTTGGTTAGTACCGAGCAGTACTTC. As protein: CASSLVSTEQYF.

The chain is built from TRBV7-9 and TRBJ2-7; perhaps TRBD2 as D (6 bases). Looked up from germline, CDR1 is SEHNR and CDR2 is FQNEAQ (reference sequence). The CDR3 is 16 residues long. The ends were cut back, 1 base at V and 1 base at J, with 14 bases in the middle. The CDR3 protein is CASSLEGAGTSYEQYF. The CDR3 region has the DNA TGTGCCAGCAGCTTAGAAGGGGCAGGGACTTCCTACGAGCAGTACTTC.

The chain joins TRBV7-3 to TRBJ2-1, with 8 bases identical to TRBD2. There are 18 residues in the CDR3. V lost 3 bases, J lost 4 bases, and 14 bases stayed unmatched. Per germline, CDR1 SGHTA and CDR2 FQGTGA. The CDR3 spells CASSFGGAGVKSYNEQFF. As DNA, the CDR3 is TGTGCCAGCAGCTTCGGGGGAGCGGGGGTAAAGTCTTACAATGAGCAGTTCTTC.